Below are 28 T cell receptor beta chains sequenced from a single sample in a study of blood T cell repertoires in COVID-19 (dated by TCRdb to about 2020). To prepare the library, the immunoSEQ multiplex PCR assay was applied. The source is immuneACCESS, and TCRdb retained only in-frame sequences with V and J called. Part of the clones is not carried over; for the studies checked, unresolved V genes explain less than half of this, and the remainder is unexplained. The sample includes approximately 490,000 clones, with approximately 86% observed a single time. Clones ranked in the top ten supply approximately 8% of the sample. Sequencing was carried out using PBMCs or T cells enriched from blood (not recorded which). The receptors derive from an older woman who had recovered from COVID-19.

CDR3 in DNA: TGTGCCAGTAACCTGGAGGGGGCGCGTAATCAGCCCCAGCATTTT. Its translation is CASNLEGARNQPQHF. J is TRBJ1-5 and V is TRBV19; 7 nucleotides align to TRBD1. Germline loops: CDR1 LNHDA, CDR2 SQIVND (reference sequence). Unmatched junction bases numbered 10, after V lost 7 bases and J lost 4 bases. The length of the CDR3 is 15 residues.

CDR3 in DNA: TGTGCCAGCAACGCGGTCAATCAGCCCCAGCATTTT. This codes for CASNAVNQPQHF. The chain recombines TRBV2 with TRBJ1-5; no firm D call. Germline CDR1 SNHLY, CDR2 FYNNEI. The CDR3 is 12 residues long. V was shortened by 7 bases and J by 3 bases, with 7 bases between the two germline ends.

The V gene is TRBV15, the J gene TRBJ1-6, with TRBD1 identical over 8 bases. V shed 3 bases, J shed 7 bases, and the junction held 2 bases outside the gene matches. The CDR3 has 14 amino acids. Germline V CDR1 and CDR2: LNHNV, YYDKDF (reference sequence). CDR3 bases: TGTGCCACCAGCAGGGACAGGGAAAATTCACCCCTCCACTTT. It encodes CATSRDRENSPLHF.

The V gene is TRBV27, the J gene TRBJ2-7, with D maybe TRBD2 (6 bases). Trimming took off 2 bases at V and 2 bases at J, with 10 bases between the two ends. The germline V gene encodes CDR1 MNHEY and CDR2 SMNVEV (reference sequence). The CDR3 length is 14 residues. The CDR3 here is CASSLVGGPYEQYF. CDR3 in DNA: TGTGCCAGCAGTTTAGTGGGGGGACCCTACGAGCAGTACTTC.

The V gene is TRBV15, the J gene TRBJ2-7; D gene uncertain. Deletions cut 0 bases from V and 3 bases from J, with 6 bases between. This CDR3 comprises 13 residues. Germline CDR1 and CDR2: LNHNV and YYDKDF (reference sequence). CDR3 protein: CATSRDRVYEQYV. CDR3 sequence (DNA): TGTGCCACCAGCAGAGACCGGGTCTACGAGCAGTACGTC.

This CDR3 reads CASSQGWAEAFF. DNA for the CDR3: TGTGCCAGCAGTCAGGGGTGGGCTGAAGCTTTCTTT. This chain links TRBV2 with TRBJ1-1; D is possibly TRBD1 (6 bases). Germline loops: CDR1 SNHLY, CDR2 FYNNEI. The CDR3 length is 12 residues. V lost 5 bases to trimming and J lost 6 bases, with 10 bases between them.

J is TRBJ1-1 and V is TRBV3-1 (or the pseudogene TRBV3-2); possible D gene TRBD1, 6 bases. Trimming left V 7 bases short and J 14 bases short, with 23 bases between. The CDR3 has 13 residues. CDR1 LGHDT and CDR2 YNNKEL come from the germline V gene (reference sequence). CDR3 loop: CASTRGGGRFLFF. CDR3 bases: TGTGCCAGCACCCGAGGGGGTGGTCGGTTTCTATTCTTT.

The genes are TRBV11-2 and TRBJ2-7; D uncertain. There are 13 residues in the CDR3. V was clipped by 1 base and J by 0 bases, with 4 bases between them. Germline-derived CDR1 and CDR2 are SGHAT and FQNNGV. CDR3 sequence reads: CASSLAVSYEQYF. CDR3 sequence (DNA): TGTGCCAGCAGCTTAGCCGTCTCCTACGAGCAGTACTTC.

The rearrangement joins TRBV11-2 to TRBJ2-5; D perhaps matches TRBD2 (6 bases). CDR3 length: 14 residues. Trimming removed 1 base at V and 4 bases at J, with 10 bases between. The germline V gene encodes CDR1 SGHAT and CDR2 FQNNGV. CDR3 protein: CASSLGLGGETQYF. The CDR3 DNA reads TGTGCCAGCAGCTTAGGATTGGGGGGAGAGACCCAGTACTTC.

This clone appeared a single time. This chain links TRBV9 with TRBJ1-4; D ambiguous. The CDR3 is 13 residues long. Trimming removed 1 base from V and 13 bases from J, with 14 bases in between. Germline V gene lookup returns CDR1 SGDLS and CDR2 YYNGEE. DNA for the CDR3: TGTGCCAGCAGCGTACTCCCAAACTCGGGACTGTTTTTT. Residues: CASSVLPNSGLFF.

The chain has TRBV5-1 and TRBJ2-6; 10 nucleotides line up with TRBD2. The CDR3 has 17 amino acids. The junction had 4 bases not matched to a gene; V was cut back by 4 bases and J by 0 bases. CDR1 is SGHRS, CDR2 YFSETQ, per germline. CDR3 residues: CASSRGLAVSGANVLTF. The CDR3 nucleotides are TGCGCCAGCAGCCGAGGACTAGCGGTCTCTGGGGCCAACGTCCTGACTTTC.

The rearrangement links TRBV19 to TRBJ2-1; TRBD1 might be the D (7 bases). This CDR3 comprises 15 residues. Trimming removed 4 bases from V and 8 bases from J, with 18 bases in between. Per germline, CDR1 LNHDA and CDR2 SQIVND (reference sequence). CDR3 bases: TGTGCCAGTAGTAACCAGGGGGGCCGGGGCGATGAGCAGTTCTTC. Its protein is CASSNQGGRGDEQFF.

The chain employs TRBV5-1 and TRBJ2-7, with D perhaps matching TRBD1 (6 bases). From germline, CDR1 is SGHRS and CDR2 YFSETQ. This CDR3 comprises 13 residues. Trimming took 5 bases from V and 2 from J, leaving 11 bases between them. The CDR3 nucleotides read TGCGCCAGCAGACAAACAGGGACCTACGAGCAGTACTTC. Encoded protein: CASRQTGTYEQYF.

In its sample, this clone was seen a few times. The genes are TRBV5-1 and TRBJ2-4; possibly TRBD2 for D (6 bases). Germline V gene lookup returns CDR1 SGHRS and CDR2 YFSETQ. This CDR3 spans 16 amino acids. The V and J ends lost 4 bases and 3 bases respectively, with 17 bases between them. This chain's CDR3 is CASSPIGTGDKNIQYF. CDR3 nucleotide sequence: TGCGCCAGCAGCCCTATCGGTACGGGGGACAAAAACATTCAGTACTTC.

The rearrangement joins TRBV6-1 to TRBJ2-7; no reliable D call. V was cut by 5 bases and J by 4 bases, with 9 bases left in between. CDR1 is MNHNS and CDR2 is SASEGT in the germline V gene. The CDR3 covers 12 residues. The CDR3 bases are TGTGCCAGCAGTTCCTTGAGATACGAGCAGTACTTC. This gives the protein CASSSLRYEQYF.

The V and J genes are TRBV28 and TRBJ2-7, with D perhaps matching TRBD1 (5 bases). The V gene's germline CDR1 is MDHEN and CDR2 SYDVKM. The CDR3 has 16 amino acids. Trimming removed 3 bases from V and 0 bases from J, with 15 bases in between. CDR3 coding DNA: TGTGCCAGCAGTTTCGCAAGGACAAACAGCTCCTACGAGCAGTACGTC. The encoded protein is CASSFARTNSSYEQYV.

This rearrangement joins TRBV29-1 to TRBJ1-2, with a possible D match to TRBD1 (5 bases). CDR1 SQVTM and CDR2 ANQGSEA come from the germline V gene. V shed 6 bases and J shed 4 bases, with 15 bases lying between them. CDR3 length: 13 residues. CDR3 DNA: TGCAGCGTACGACTCCAAGGGGTCTATGGCTACACCTTC. Its translation: CSVRLQGVYGYTF.

This clone was seen just once. The chain joins TRBV5-1 to TRBJ2-1, with TRBD2 matching 11 bases. Germline V gene data show CDR1 as SGHRS and CDR2 as YFSETQ. The V gene end was trimmed by 7 bases and the J gene end by 7 bases; junction bases not matched to a gene: 7. The CDR3 covers 14 residues. CDR3 amino acids: CASSRLAGNNEQFF. The DNA of the CDR3 is TGCGCCAGCTCCAGACTAGCGGGGAATAATGAGCAGTTCTTC.

The J gene is TRBJ1-1, the V gene TRBV27; possibly TRBD1 for D (6 bases). The CDR3 has 12 amino acids. CDR1 and CDR2 from the germline V gene are MNHEY and SMNVEV (reference sequence). V was clipped by 7 bases and J by 10 bases, with 16 bases between them. The CDR3, as DNA: TGTGCCAGCATCCCTTGGGGGGGCGGAGCTTTCTTT. Protein product: CASIPWGGGAFF.

The chain has TRBV5-1 and TRBJ1-2; D is unclear. This CDR3 spans 13 amino acids. Germline V gives CDR1 SGHRS, CDR2 YFSETQ. V was shortened by 1 base and J by 6 bases, with 10 bases between the two germline ends. CDR3: CASSLYSSDGYTF. The CDR3 DNA reads as TGCGCCAGCAGCTTGTACAGTTCGGATGGCTACACCTTC.

The chain joins TRBV6-1 to TRBJ1-2, with D uncertain. The CDR3 is made up of 14 amino acids. CDR1 is MNHNS, CDR2 SASEGT, per germline. V was pared by 2 bases and J by 4 bases, with 11 bases between. The CDR3 DNA sequence: TGTGCCAGCAGTGAACTCCAGATGGTCTATGGCTACACCTTC. Translated, it gives CASSELQMVYGYTF.

CDR3 sequence reads: CASSQRGTNEKLFF. In nucleotides, the CDR3 is TGTGCCAGCAGCCAGAGGGGGACTAATGAAAAACTGTTTTTT. The genes are TRBV25-1 and TRBJ1-4; D might be TRBD1 (6 bases). This CDR3 spans 14 amino acids. V dropped 6 bases and J dropped 2 bases, with 10 bases sitting between them. Germline V gene data show CDR1 as MGHDK and CDR2 as SYGVNS.

This clone came up once. The CDR3 DNA reads TGTGCCAGTAGTATTACAGGGATCGGTGGAAACACCATATATTTT. Protein product: CASSITGIGGNTIYF. This chain uses TRBV19 with TRBJ1-3; D might be TRBD1 (6 bases). The CDR3 is made up of 15 amino acids. Trimming removed 3 bases at V and 3 bases at J, with 12 bases between. CDR1 LNHDA and CDR2 SQIVND come from the germline V gene (reference sequence).

This clone was detected a few times. The genes are TRBV2 and TRBJ1-3, with D tentatively TRBD1 (6 bases). The CDR3 totals 14 residues. V lost 7 bases and J 4 bases, leaving 14 bases between the germline ends. The V gene's germline CDR1 is SNHLY and CDR2 FYNNEI. In DNA, the CDR3 is TGTGCCAGCAAGAGAACAGGGCAAGGAAACACCATATATTTT. Protein sequence: CASKRTGQGNTIYF.

The chain has TRBV4-1 and TRBJ1-5; D possibly corresponds to TRBD1 (6 bases). This CDR3 comprises 15 residues. V gave up 2 bases and J gave up 6 bases, with 14 bases separating them. The germline V gene encodes CDR1 MGHRA and CDR2 YSYEKL. CDR3 amino acids: CASSQTQGLGQPQHF. The CDR3 bases are TGCGCCAGCAGCCAAACTCAGGGGCTAGGTCAGCCCCAGCATTTT.

V and J are TRBV5-1 and TRBJ1-6; no firm D call. Germline loops: CDR1 SGHRS, CDR2 YFSETQ. The CDR3 length is 17 residues. V lost 0 bases and J 0 bases, leaving 10 bases between the germline ends. The CDR3 sequence is CASSLGPGPSYNSPLHF. In DNA, the CDR3 is TGCGCCAGCAGCTTGGGGCCGGGTCCCTCCTATAATTCACCCCTCCACTTT.

The rearrangement joins TRBV29-1 to TRBJ2-3; D is possibly TRBD1 (6 bases). CDR3 length: 13 amino acids. V lost 6 bases and J 2 bases, leaving 12 bases between the germline ends. Germline assignment: CDR1 SQVTM and CDR2 ANQGSEA. CDR3: CSVRDTFTDTQYF. The CDR3 nucleotides are TGCAGCGTCCGGGACACCTTCACAGATACGCAGTATTTT.

The chain has TRBV10-2 and TRBJ1-1, with D perhaps matching TRBD1 (5 bases). This CDR3 region has 15 residues. Germline V lookup: CDR1 WSHSY, CDR2 SAAADI. The ends were cut back, 0 bases at V and 0 bases at J, with 8 bases in the middle. The chain's CDR3 is CASSESRGVNTEAFF. CDR3 DNA: TGCGCCAGCAGTGAGTCACGGGGGGTGAACACTGAAGCTTTCTTT.